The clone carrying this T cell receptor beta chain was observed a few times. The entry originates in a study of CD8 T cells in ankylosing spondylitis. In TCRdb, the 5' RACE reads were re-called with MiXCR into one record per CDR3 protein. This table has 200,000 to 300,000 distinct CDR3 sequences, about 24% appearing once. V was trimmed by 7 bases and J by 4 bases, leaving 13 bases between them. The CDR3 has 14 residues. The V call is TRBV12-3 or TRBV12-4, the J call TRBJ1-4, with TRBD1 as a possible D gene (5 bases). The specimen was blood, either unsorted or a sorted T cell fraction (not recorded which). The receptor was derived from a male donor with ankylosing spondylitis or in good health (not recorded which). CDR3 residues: CASTQLGRNEKLFF. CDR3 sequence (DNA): TGTGCCAGCACCCAATTGGGGCGTAATGAAAAACTGTTTTTT.